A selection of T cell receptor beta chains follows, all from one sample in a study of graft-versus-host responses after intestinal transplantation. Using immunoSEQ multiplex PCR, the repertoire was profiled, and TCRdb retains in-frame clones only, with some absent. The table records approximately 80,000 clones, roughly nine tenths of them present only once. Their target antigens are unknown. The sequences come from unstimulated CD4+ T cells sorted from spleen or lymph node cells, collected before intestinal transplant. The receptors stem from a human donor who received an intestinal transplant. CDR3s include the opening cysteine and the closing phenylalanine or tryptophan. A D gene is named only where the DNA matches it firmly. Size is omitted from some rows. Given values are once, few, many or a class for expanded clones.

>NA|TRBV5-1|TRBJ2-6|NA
TGCGCCAGCAGCCCCAGGCGGGGGCCTGGGGCCAACGTCCTGACTTTC
CASSPRRGPGANVLTF
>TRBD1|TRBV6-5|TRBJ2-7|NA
TGTGCCAGCAGACCGGGACAGCGAGCCTACGAGCAGTACTTC
CASRPGQRAYEQYF
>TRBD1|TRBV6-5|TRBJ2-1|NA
TGTGCCAGCAGTTCCACAGGACAGGGGTTCGATGAGCAGTTCTTC
CASSSTGQGFDEQFF
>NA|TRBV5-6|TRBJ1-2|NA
TGTGCCAGCAGCTTGGGAGGGACAATCCTTGGGGACGGCTACACCTTC
CASSLGGTILGDGYTF
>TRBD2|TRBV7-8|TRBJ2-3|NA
TGTGCCAGCAGCCTGCGGGGGGCCGATACGCAGTATTTT
CASSLRGADTQYF
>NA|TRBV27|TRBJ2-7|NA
TGTGCCAGCAGTTCCCGGGGGATTTACGAGCAGTACTTC
CASSSRGIYEQYF
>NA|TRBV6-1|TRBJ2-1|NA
TGTGCCAGCAGTCTACTGGGAGGGGGCTACAATGAGCAGTTCTTC
CASSLLGGGYNEQFF
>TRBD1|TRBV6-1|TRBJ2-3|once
TGTGCCAGCAGTGAACAGGGGGCTAGCACAGATACGCAGTATTTT
CASSEQGASTDTQYF
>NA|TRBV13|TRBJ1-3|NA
TGTGCCAGCACCCCTCAGGGCTCCCGGGTAAACACCATATATTTT
CASTPQGSRVNTIYF
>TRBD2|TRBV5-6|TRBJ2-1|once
TGTGCCAGCAGCTTGGGCCTAGCGGGTTACAATGAGCAGTTCTTC
CASSLGLAGYNEQFF